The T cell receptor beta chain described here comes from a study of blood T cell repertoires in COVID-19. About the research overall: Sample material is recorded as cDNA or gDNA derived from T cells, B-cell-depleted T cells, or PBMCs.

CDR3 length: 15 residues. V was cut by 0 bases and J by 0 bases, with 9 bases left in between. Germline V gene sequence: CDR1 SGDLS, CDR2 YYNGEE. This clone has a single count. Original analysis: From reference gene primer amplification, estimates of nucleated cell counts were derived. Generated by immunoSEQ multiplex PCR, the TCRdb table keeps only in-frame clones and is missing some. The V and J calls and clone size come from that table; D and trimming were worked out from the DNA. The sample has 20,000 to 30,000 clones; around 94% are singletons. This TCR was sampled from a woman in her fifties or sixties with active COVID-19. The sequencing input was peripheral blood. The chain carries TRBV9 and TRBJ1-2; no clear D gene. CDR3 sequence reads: CASSVGGGTNYGYTF. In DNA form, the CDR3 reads TGTGCCAGCAGCGTAGGAGGCGGAACTAACTATGGCTACACCTTC.